This TCR beta chain was obtained from a study of shared clonotypes between healthy human individuals. Across the study: Each donor had three CD4 naive, three CD4 memory, two CD8 naive and one CD8 memory plate.

The assay was carried out at the deep level. TCRdb's table, derived via immunoSEQ multiplex PCR, lists solely in-frame clones and lacks some. There are about 1.5 million clones in the sample; 95% to 99% occur only once, and 0.45% lies in the top ten. V shed 5 bases and J shed 2 bases, with 11 bases lying between them. The CDR3 runs to 14 residues. CDR1 is SGHTA and CDR2 is FQGTGA in the germline V gene. Study-wide results and caveats: In having few donors, the study represented limited genetic and exposure-history diversity.

Comments on this clone: Its specificity is not known.

This chain uses TRBV7-3 with TRBJ2-3; D remains unclear. Source material: naive CD4+ T cells sorted from blood. Subset described: CD45RA+ positively selected. This sequence was found in a man under 40 in good health. CDR3 in DNA: TGTGCCAGCAGCCTAGGACGGTCCACAGATACGCAGTATTTT. Protein sequence: CASSLGRSTDTQYF.